This entry lists 8 T cell receptor beta chains sequenced from one sample in a study of cytomegalovirus exposure and HLA in healthy donors. 13 Jbeta primers and 60 Vbeta primers were used for the PCR. The protocol was immunoSEQ multiplex PCR, while the TCRdb copy is restricted to in-frame clones and leaves out a portion. The profile covers 210,000 or so clones, with 77% appearing a single time and less than 2.5% taken by the ten largest. Sequencing was performed on PBMCs. These TCRs come from a woman in her 30s in good health and CMV-seropositive.

The chain links TRBV9 to TRBJ1-4; D call uncertain. This CDR3 is 14 amino acids long. Deletions cut 4 bases from V and 8 bases from J, with 15 bases between. From germline, CDR1 is SGDLS and CDR2 YYNGEE. This CDR3 reads CASSPYVNEEKLFF. The CDR3 DNA sequence: TGTGCCAGCAGCCCCTATGTAAATGAGGAAAAACTGTTTTTT.

V gene TRBV7-2 combines with J gene TRBJ1-5; 8 bases match TRBD1. Germline CDR1 SGHTA, CDR2 FQGNSA. J gave up 1 base and V 3 bases, and 5 bases lay outside the gene matches. The length of the CDR3 is 16 residues. This CDR3 is CASSLQGAQSNQPQHF. CDR3 in DNA: TGTGCCAGCAGCTTGCAGGGGGCGCAAAGCAATCAGCCCCAGCATTTT.

V is TRBV6-5 and J is TRBJ2-1, with TRBD2 matching over 7 bases. The CDR3 is 16 residues long. The V segment lost 2 bases and the J segment 10 bases; nucleotides outside the gene matches: 14. The germline V gene has CDR1 MNHEY and CDR2 SVGAGI. CDR3 sequence reads: CASSYLGGRGSGEQFF. In DNA, the CDR3 is TGTGCCAGCAGTTACCTCGGCGGGAGAGGCTCAGGGGAGCAGTTCTTC.

The rearrangement joins TRBV29-1 to TRBJ2-5; TRBD2 agrees at 7 bases. Germline CDR1 is SQVTM and CDR2 is ANQGSEA. This CDR3 comprises 12 residues. The junction had 0 bases not matched to a gene; V was cut back by 3 bases and J by 2 bases. The CDR3 here is CSVEGGQETQYF. In DNA, the CDR3 is TGCAGCGTTGAGGGGGGGCAAGAGACCCAGTACTTC.

The chain couples TRBV28 to TRBJ1-5; 12 nucleotides match TRBD1. This CDR3 is 17 amino acids long. The ends lost 7 bases at V and 6 bases at J; junction bases unmatched: 13. The germline gives CDR1 MDHEN, CDR2 SYDVKM. As DNA, the CDR3 is TGTGCCAGCATTCTCTCCTCCGGGACAGGGGGCGGTCAGCCCCAGCATTTT. It is translated as CASILSSGTGGGQPQHF.

This chain uses TRBV18 with TRBJ1-4, with 7 positions matching TRBD1. The CDR3 totals 14 residues. CDR1 is KGHSH, CDR2 LQKENI, per germline. V shed 6 bases, J shed 3 bases, and the junction held 4 bases outside the gene matches. In DNA form, the CDR3 reads TGTGCCAGCTCGGAGGGGGCGTCTAATGAAAAACTGTTTTTT. Translated: CASSEGASNEKLFF. The full variable domain, rest sourced from reference TRBV18 and TRBJ1-4, is NAGVMQNPRHLVRRRGQEARLRCSPMKGHSHVYWYRQLPEEGLKFMVYLQKENIIDESGMPKERFSAEFPKEGPSILRIQQVVRGDSAAYFCASSEGASNEKLFFGSGTQLSVL.

The genes are TRBV27 and TRBJ2-1, with D possibly being TRBD2 (6 bases). Germline V gives CDR1 MNHEY, CDR2 SMNVEV (reference sequence). V was clipped by 2 bases and J by 4 bases, with 9 bases between them. The CDR3 is 14 residues long. The DNA for the CDR3 is TGTGCCAGCAGTTTAGAGGGGACTTACAATGAGCAGTTCTTC. Its protein product is CASSLEGTYNEQFF.

This sequence joins TRBV11-2 and TRBJ1-4, with D tentatively TRBD1 (6 bases). V was shortened by 10 bases and J by 0 bases, with 18 bases between the two germline ends. CDR3 length: 16 residues. CDR1 is SGHAT, CDR2 FQNNGV, per germline. The CDR3 region is CATGQGSLATNEKLFF. DNA of the CDR3: TGTGCCACCGGGCAGGGGAGCTTAGCAACTAATGAAAAACTGTTTTTT.